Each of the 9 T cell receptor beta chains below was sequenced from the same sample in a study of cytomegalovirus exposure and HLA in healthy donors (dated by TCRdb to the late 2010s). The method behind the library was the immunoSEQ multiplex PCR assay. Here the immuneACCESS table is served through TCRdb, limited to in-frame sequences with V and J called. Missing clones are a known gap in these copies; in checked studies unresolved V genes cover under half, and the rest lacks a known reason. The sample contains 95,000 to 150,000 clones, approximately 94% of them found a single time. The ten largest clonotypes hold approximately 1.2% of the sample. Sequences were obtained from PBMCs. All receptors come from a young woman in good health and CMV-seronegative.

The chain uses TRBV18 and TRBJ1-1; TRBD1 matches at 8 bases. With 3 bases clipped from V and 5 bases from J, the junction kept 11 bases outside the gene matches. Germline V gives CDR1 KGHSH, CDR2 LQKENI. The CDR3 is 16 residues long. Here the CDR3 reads CASSPRPTGVRTEAFF. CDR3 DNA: TGTGCCAGCTCACCGAGACCGACAGGGGTGAGGACTGAAGCTTTCTTT.

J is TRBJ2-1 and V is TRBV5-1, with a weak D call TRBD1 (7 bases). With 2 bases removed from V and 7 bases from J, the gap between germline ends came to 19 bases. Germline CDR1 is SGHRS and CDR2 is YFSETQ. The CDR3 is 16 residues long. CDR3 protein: CASSFYRGRGGNEQFF. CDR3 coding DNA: TGCGCCAGCAGCTTTTACAGGGGACGGGGAGGTAATGAGCAGTTCTTC.

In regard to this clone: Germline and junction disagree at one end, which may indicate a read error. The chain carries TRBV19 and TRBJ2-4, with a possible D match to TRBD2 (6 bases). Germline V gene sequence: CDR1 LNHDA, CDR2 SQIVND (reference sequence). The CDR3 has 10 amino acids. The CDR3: CASGGAFCHF. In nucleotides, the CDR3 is TGTGCCAGTGGAGGGGCCTTCTGCCACTTC. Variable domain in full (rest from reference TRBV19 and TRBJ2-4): DGGITQSPKYLFRKEGQNVTLSCEQNLNHDAMYWYRQDPGQGLRLIYYSQIVNDFQKGDIAEGYSVSREKKESFPLTVTSAQKNPTAFYLCASGGAFCHFGAGTRLSVL.

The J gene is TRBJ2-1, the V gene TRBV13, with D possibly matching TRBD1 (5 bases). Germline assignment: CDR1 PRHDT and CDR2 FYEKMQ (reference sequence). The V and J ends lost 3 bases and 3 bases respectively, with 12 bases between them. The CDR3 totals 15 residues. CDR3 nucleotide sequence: TGTGCCAGCAGCTTCACAGGACCGATCTACAATGAGCAGTTCTTC. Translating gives CASSFTGPIYNEQFF.

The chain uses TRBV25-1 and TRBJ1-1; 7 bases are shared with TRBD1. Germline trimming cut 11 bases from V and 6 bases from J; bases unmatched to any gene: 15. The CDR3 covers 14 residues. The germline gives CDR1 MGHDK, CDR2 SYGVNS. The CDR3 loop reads CAAGSRQGRAEAFF. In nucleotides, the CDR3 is TGTGCCGCAGGATCTCGACAGGGTAGGGCTGAAGCTTTCTTT.

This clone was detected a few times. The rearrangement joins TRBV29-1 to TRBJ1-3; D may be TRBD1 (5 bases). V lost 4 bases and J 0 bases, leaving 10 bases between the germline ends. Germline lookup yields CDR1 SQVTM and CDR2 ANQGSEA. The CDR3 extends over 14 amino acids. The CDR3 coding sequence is TGCAGCGTTGTCCAGGGAAGCTCTGGAAACACCATATATTTT. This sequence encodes CSVVQGSSGNTIYF.

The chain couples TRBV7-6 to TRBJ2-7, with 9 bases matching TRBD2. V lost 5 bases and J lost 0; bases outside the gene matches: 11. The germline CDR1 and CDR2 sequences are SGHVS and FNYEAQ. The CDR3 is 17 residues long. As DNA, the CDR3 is TGTGCCAGCAGCCCGCAACCCAGCGGGAGGAGCTCCTACGAGCAGTACTTC. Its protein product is CASSPQPSGRSSYEQYF.

The CDR3 nucleotides read TGTGCCAGCAGCGTAGGGGGGACAGATAACAATGAGCAGTTCTTC. As protein: CASSVGGTDNNEQFF. J is TRBJ2-1 and V is TRBV9; 7 nucleotides match TRBD1. The germline gives CDR1 SGDLS, CDR2 YYNGEE. V shed 0 bases and J 5 bases; nucleotides not matched to a gene: 5. This CDR3 spans 15 amino acids.

The CDR3 DNA reads TGTGCCAGCAGCCTCGGAGGGGGGGGAGGCTACGAGCAGTACTTC. It translates to CASSLGGGGGYEQYF. J is TRBJ2-7 and V is TRBV14; D is possibly TRBD2 (7 bases). The germline V and J ends were trimmed by 4 bases and 3 bases, with 16 bases remaining between them. The CDR3 runs 15 residues. Germline CDR1 is SGHDN and CDR2 is FVKESK.